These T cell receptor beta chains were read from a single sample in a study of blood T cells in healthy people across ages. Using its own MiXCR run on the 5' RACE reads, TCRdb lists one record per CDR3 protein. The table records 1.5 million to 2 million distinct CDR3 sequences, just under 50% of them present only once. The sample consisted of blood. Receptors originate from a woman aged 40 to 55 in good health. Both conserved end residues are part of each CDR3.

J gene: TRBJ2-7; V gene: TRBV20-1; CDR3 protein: CSARTSGTGDEQYF
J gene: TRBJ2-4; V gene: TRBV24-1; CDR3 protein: CATSDTAGPGNKNTQYF
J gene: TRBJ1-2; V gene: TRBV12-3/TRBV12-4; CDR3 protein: CASNYQGANYGYTF
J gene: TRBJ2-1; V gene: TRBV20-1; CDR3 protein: CSARDRYEQFF
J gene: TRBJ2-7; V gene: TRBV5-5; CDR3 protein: CASRGQQGLYEQYF
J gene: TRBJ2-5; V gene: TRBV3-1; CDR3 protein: CASTQGGGQETQYF
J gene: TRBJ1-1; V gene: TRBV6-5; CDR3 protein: CASRLTGGHTEAFF
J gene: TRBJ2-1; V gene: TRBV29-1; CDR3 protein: CSVGQGVNERFF
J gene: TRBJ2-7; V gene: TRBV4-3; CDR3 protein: CASSHPPGYEQYF
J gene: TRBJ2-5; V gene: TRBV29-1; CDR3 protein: CSVEWRRQGIQTQYF
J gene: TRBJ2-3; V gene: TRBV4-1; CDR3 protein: CASSSRTGGTDTQYF
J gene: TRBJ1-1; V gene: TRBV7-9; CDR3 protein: CASSRAGSEAFF
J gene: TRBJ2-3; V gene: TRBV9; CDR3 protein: CASSVGLSIDTQYF
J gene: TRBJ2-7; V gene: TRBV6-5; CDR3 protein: CAAGRDSSYEQYF
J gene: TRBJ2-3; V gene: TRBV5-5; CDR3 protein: CASSLRLAGGQRPTDTQYF
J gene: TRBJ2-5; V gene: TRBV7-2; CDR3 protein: CASSLDSVRQETQYF
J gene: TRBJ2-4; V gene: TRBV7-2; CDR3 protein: CASSLGLAGDKNIQYF
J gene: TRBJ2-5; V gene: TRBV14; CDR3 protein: CASSRLSQETQYF
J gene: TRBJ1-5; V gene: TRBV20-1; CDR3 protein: CSARLIDSNQPQHF
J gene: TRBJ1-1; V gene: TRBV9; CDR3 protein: CASSVLQGAGDTEAFF
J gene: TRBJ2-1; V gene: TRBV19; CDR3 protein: CASSIGTSYEQFF
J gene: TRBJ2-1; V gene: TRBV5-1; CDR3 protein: CASSLVQHSYNEQFF
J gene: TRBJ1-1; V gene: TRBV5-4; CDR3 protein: CASSSMGGFYREAFF
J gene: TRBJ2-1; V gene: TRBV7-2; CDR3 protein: CASRQEAGWDEQFF
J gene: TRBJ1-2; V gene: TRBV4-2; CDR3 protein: CASSQKLPFPRMGYGYTF
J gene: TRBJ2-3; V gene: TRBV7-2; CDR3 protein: CASSLGLYTDTQYF
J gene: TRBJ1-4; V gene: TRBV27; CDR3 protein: CASSRDSRNEKLFF
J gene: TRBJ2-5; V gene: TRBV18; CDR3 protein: CASSPSTWGQGGETQYF
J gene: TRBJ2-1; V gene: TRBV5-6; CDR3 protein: CASSTLNSGGAYEQFF
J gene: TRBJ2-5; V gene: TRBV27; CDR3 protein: CASSSLAGVKETQYF
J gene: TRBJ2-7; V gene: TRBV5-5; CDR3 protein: CASSLERQPRSSYEQYF
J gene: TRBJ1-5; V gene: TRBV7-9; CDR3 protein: CASSLAVANQPQHF
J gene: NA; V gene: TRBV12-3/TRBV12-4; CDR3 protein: CASRRGTEYPYEQYF
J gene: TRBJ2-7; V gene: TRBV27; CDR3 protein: CASSPKGLSYEQYF
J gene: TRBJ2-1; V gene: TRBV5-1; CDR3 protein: CASSSLTGGLGNEQFF
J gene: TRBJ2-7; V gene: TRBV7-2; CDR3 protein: CASSSGGSYEQYF
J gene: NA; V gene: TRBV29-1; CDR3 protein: CSAVSFIAGDAYEQYF
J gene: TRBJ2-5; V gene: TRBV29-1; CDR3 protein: CSVEPLGETQYF
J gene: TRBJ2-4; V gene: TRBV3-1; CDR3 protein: CASSQKPRTESYIQYF
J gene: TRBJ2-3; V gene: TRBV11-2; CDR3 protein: CASSPDGDSTDTQYF
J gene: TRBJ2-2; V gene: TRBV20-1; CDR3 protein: CSARARGGNTGELFF
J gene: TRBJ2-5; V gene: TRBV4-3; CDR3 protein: CASSQGTGCSETQYF
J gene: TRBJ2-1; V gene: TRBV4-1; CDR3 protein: CASSHQEGIVETQFF
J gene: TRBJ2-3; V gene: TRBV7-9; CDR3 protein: CASSRTQGLNTQYF
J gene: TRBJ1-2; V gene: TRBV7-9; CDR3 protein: CVSSVNTDYGYTF
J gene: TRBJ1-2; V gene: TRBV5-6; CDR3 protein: CASSADRGSNYGYTF
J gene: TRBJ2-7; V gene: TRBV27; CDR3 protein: CASSLTYEGYEQYF
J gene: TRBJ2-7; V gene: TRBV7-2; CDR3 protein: CASSPSRVGEQYF
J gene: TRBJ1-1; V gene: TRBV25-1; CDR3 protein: CASSKGLRAEAFF
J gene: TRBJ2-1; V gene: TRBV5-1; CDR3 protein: CASSLTPPGGFIDEQFF
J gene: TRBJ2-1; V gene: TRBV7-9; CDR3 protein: CASSLGSTAKEFF
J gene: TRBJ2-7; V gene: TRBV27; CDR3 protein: CASRGDRRYEQYF
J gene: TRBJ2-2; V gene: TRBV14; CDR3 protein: CASSGVFVGTGELFF